This T cell receptor (beta chain) is drawn from a study of Graves' ophthalmopathy and Graves' hyperthyroidism. The study, taken as a whole, reports: This model predicted ophthalmopathy progression (sensitivity 70% to 71%, specificity 72% to 80%). Blood also contained most of the expanded thyroid clonotypes above 0.001 frequency.

About this clonotype: Its specificity is unknown.

The V gene end was trimmed by 3 bases and the J gene end by 8 bases; junction bases not matched to a gene: 7. Looked up from germline, CDR1 is MNHEY and CDR2 is SMNVEV (reference sequence). The CDR3 is 14 amino acids. Clinicians diagnosed using symptoms, serum thyroxine, TRAb, thyroid ultrasound and orbital computed tomography. The source of the PBMCs was approximately 10 ml of fresh peripheral blood. RNA transcripts provided the template for amplifying TCR beta CDR3 regions. RT-PCR in the first round used HTBI primers; a second-round multiplex PCR followed. TCRdb passed the multiplex PCR reads through MiXCR, listing each CDR3 protein once. The profile shows about 500,000 distinct CDR3 sequences, approximately 15% of them singletons.

The J gene is TRBJ1-1, the V gene TRBV27; 9 nucleotides match TRBD1. Sequenced: blood. The sequence was obtained from a woman under 40 with Graves' ophthalmopathy. For the CDR3, the DNA is TGTGCCAGCAGTTTGCAAACAGGGGGCTCCGAAGCTTTCTTT. This translates into CASSLQTGGSEAFF.